These T cell receptor beta chains were read from a single sample in a study of shared clonotypes between healthy human individuals. The method was immunoSEQ multiplex PCR; TCRdb's version includes in-frame clones alone and lacks a portion of them. The table has a few million clones, about 94% seen once; the top ten hold around 1.8%. The sequencing input was naive CD8+ T cells from PBMCs. The receptors were gathered from a man between 18 and 29 years old in good health. Some clones in this sample may be carry-over from other donors' samples. Each CDR3 is given without its conserved first and last residue. Part of the rows lack a size; the others show once, few, many or a class for expanded clones.

J	size	V	CDR3
TRBJ2-2	.	TRBV6-6	ASADTGELF
TRBJ2-1	.	TRBV21-1	ASSKGSGTGSSNEQF
TRBJ2-7	.	TRBV30	AWSRSRLEQY
TRBJ2-3	.	TRBV11-2	ASSSLVRLVTSTDTQY
TRBJ2-7	.	TRBV7-9	ASSPIQRREQY
TRBJ2-6	.	TRBV10-3	AISEIFLQSGGQFGANVLT
TRBJ1-3	.	TRBV7-9	ASSLDRVGNTIY
TRBJ1-2	.	TRBV29-1	SVLLGDGMYYGYT
TRBJ2-1	.	TRBV7-2	ASSVRETGWGSNEQF
TRBJ1-5	once	TRBV2	ASSEGQVVVQPQH
TRBJ2-1	.	TRBV9	ASSASSGRDNEQF
TRBJ2-7	once	TRBV7-2	ASSLTTSSYEQY
TRBJ1-5	.	TRBV28	ASSLGQGNQPQH
TRBJ2-6	.	TRBV30	AWREDGGLGANVLT
TRBJ1-4	once	TRBV4-1	ASSQDSNLRLRNEKLF
TRBJ2-3	.	TRBV5-1	ASSQQGASGKDTQY
TRBJ2-3	.	TRBV4-1	ASSQGTSGSTQY
TRBJ2-2	.	TRBV27	ASSLQGPGELF
TRBJ2-1	.	TRBV11-2	ASSSERWNHYNEQF
TRBJ1-5	.	TRBV30	AWSTDSNQPQH
TRBJ1-5	.	TRBV2	ASSGGGEAGQPQH
TRBJ1-6	.	TRBV6-6	ASSYRQGRNSPLH
TRBJ2-7	.	TRBV11-2	ASSFTQDYEQY
TRBJ2-5	.	TRBV7-9	ASSHGTGEETQY
TRBJ1-2	.	TRBV5-1	ASSLGQGGYSNGYT
TRBJ2-1	.	TRBV19	ASSLGGYNEQF
TRBJ1-1	.	TRBV29-1	SAVMLNTEAF
TRBJ2-7	.	TRBV6-5	ASKGGPRDEQY
TRBJ1-3	once	TRBV10-2	ASSDRTGLGNTIY
TRBJ2-7	.	TRBV10-3	AISGTSGRRVYEQY
TRBJ1-1	.	TRBV28	ASSFSTEAF
TRBJ2-2	once	TRBV27	ASSLYSDTGELF
TRBJ2-7	.	TRBV27	ASSFDRDRGSYEQY
TRBJ2-1	.	TRBV7-9	ASSLVGFGGSFDEQF
TRBJ2-1	once	TRBV5-1	ASSQALTGRTDEQF
TRBJ2-1	once	TRBV2	ASSDSRGVNEQF
TRBJ1-5	.	TRBV27	ASSVSGAYSNQPQH
TRBJ2-5	.	TRBV5-6	ASSLGTNQETQY
TRBJ2-2	.	TRBV7-2	ASSLGVGVGELF
TRBJ2-4	.	TRBV7-9	ASRDPDGGIY
TRBJ2-1	.	TRBV27	ASSISSGDTYNEQF
TRBJ2-1	.	TRBV7-9	ASSSGLAGPRKQF
TRBJ2-7	.	TRBV28	ASRQTPDRGSYEQY
TRBJ2-7	.	TRBV27	ASSPNRLAGVAEQY
TRBJ2-2	.	TRBV28	ASRRYTGELF
TRBJ1-1	.	TRBV27	ASSLPGSKTEAF
TRBJ2-5	.	TRBV11-2	ASSLWQGETQY
TRBJ2-3	.	TRBV13	ASSLGRTDTQY
TRBJ1-1	once	TRBV5-1	ASSYTGGYTEAF
TRBJ2-3	.	TRBV27	ASSLLEAQSTDTQY
TRBJ2-7	.	TRBV10-3	AIRPGQGANSYEQY